This entry is about one T cell receptor (beta chain). This sample is part of a study of blood T cell repertoires in COVID-19. Study-wide context: The cDNA or gDNA used as material had been derived from T cells, B-cell-depleted T cells, or PBMCs.

Authors' analysis steps: The authors estimated nucleated cell counts from reference gene primer amplification. Sequenced by immunoSEQ multiplex PCR; TCRdb stores in-frame clones only, minus some. That table is the source of V, J and clone size, and D and trimming were worked out from the DNA. The data contain 130,000 to 150,000 clones, 80% of them singletons. This clonotype was sampled from a man aged 65-85 years who had recovered from COVID-19. Specimen: peripheral blood.

CDR3 sequence reads: CASSDLRVSYEQYF. The CDR3 DNA reads as TGTGCCAGCAGTGATTTGAGGGTTTCCTACGAGCAGTACTTC. The chain combines TRBV2 with TRBJ2-7; the D gene is possibly TRBD2 (5 bases). V gave up 3 bases and J gave up 1 base, with 10 bases separating them. There are 14 residues in the CDR3. Germline V gene lookup returns CDR1 SNHLY and CDR2 FYNNEI. Full variable domain (rest looked up from reference TRBV2 and TRBJ2-7): EPEVTQTPSHQVTQMGQEVILRCVPISNHLYFYWYRQILGQKVEFLVSFYNNEISEKSEIFDDQFSVERPDGSNFTLKIRSTKLEDSAMYFCASSDLRVSYEQYFGPGTRLTVT.